This T cell receptor beta chain derives from a study of post-analysis software for immune sequencing data. Overall study context: Relapsing-remitting, secondary progressive and progressive-relapsing forms of multiple sclerosis all featured among disease courses.

Every TCR beta cDNA library bore unique molecular identifiers. TCRdb reprocessed the PCR reads with MiXCR, giving one entry per CDR3 protein. The table lists fewer than 850,000 distinct CDR3 sequences, roughly 29% of them singletons. There are many counts of this clonotype. Its specificity is unknown. A read error may produce the germline difference seen at one junction end. From germline, CDR1 is SGHRS and CDR2 YFSETQ. This CDR3 has 15 residues. Study findings and constraints: Normalized Chao1 diversity in multiple sclerosis patients fell significantly below that of controls. Patients carried roughly 5 TRBV segments more frequently than controls did, and TRBV5-6, TRBV5-1 and TRBV20-1 were among them. Batch-matched samples strongly co-clustered by F measure.

The sequence was collected from a girl aged 5-17 years with multiple sclerosis. Source material: blood. V usage is TRBV5-1 and J usage is TRBJ2-1, with 13 bases lining up with TRBD2. This CDR3 reads CASSLLAGGYNEQFF. The CDR3 region has the DNA TGTGCCAGCAGCCTACTAGCGGGGGGGTACAATGAGCAGTTCTTC.